The T cell receptor (beta chain) under discussion was sequenced for a study of T cell responses to AZD1222 COVID-19 vaccine. Regarding this clone: The antigen is not known.

Whole-study findings and limits: Recipients of AZD1222 seropositive at baseline numbered only 6 or 7. A mostly white British donor set with more females was recruited, and clonal diversity was possibly underestimated.

V gave up 6 bases and J gave up 3 bases, with 20 bases separating them. This CDR3 contains 16 residues. Germline CDR1 is LNHDA and CDR2 is SQIVND (reference sequence). TCRdb keeps only in-frame clones here, not all; method: immunoSEQ multiplex PCR. The profile shows 120,000 to 150,000 clones, 86% of them singletons. This specimen consisted of peripheral blood, obtained 28 days after the second AZD1222 dose. The receptor comes from an adult who received the AZD1222 COVID-19 vaccine. The chain employs TRBV19 and TRBJ1-1, with D perhaps TRBD1 (5 bases). CDR3 nucleotide sequence: TGTGCCAGTAGGACGGGGCATGGGCAGGCACACACTGAAGCTTTCTTT. The encoded protein is CASRTGHGQAHTEAFF. Complete variable domain (other parts from reference TRBV19 and TRBJ1-1): DGGITQSPKYLFRKEGQNVTLSCEQNLNHDAMYWYRQDPGQGLRLIYYSQIVNDFQKGDIAEGYSVSREKKESFPLTVTSAQKNPTAFYLCASRTGHGQAHTEAFFGQGTRLTVV.